This T cell receptor beta chain was identified in a study of blood T cell repertoires in COVID-19. CDR3 length: 16 residues. V was cut by 5 bases and J by 7 bases, with 18 bases left in between. Germline V CDR1 and CDR2: SGHTA, FQGNSA. This clone was picked up a small number of times. This table comes from immunoSEQ multiplex PCR, and its TCRdb copy is limited to in-frame clones, with some not included. The repertoire consists of some 150,000 clones, with around 86% occurring once and the leading ten covering more than 6.5%. This sequence was found in a woman older than 75 in a cohort sampled during active or convalescent COVID-19. The chain recombines TRBV7-2 with TRBJ1-6; D gene unclear. What was sequenced was peripheral blood. CDR3 sequence: CASSPSWGGVNSPLHF. The CDR3 nucleotides read TGTGCCAGCAGCCCGTCGTGGGGAGGAGTGAATTCACCCCTCCACTTT.